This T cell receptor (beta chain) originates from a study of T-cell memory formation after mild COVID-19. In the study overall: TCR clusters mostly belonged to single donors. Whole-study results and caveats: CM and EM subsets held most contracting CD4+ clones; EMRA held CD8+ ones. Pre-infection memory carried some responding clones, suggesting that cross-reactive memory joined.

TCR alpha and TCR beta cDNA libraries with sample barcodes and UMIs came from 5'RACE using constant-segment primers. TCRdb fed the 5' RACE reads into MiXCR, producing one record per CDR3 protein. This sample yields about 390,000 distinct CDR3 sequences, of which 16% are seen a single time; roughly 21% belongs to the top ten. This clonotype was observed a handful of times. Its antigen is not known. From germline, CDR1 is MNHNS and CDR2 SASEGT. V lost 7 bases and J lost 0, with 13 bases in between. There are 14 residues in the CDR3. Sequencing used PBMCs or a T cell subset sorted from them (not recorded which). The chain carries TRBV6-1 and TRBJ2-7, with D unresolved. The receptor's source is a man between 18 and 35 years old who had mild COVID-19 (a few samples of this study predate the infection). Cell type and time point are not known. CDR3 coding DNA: TGTGCCAGCATTGGGGTAGGGATCTCCTACGAGCAGTACTTC. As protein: CASIGVGISYEQYF.